This is a list of T cell receptor beta chains from one sample in a study of T-cell reconstitution after alpha-beta-depleted transplantation in children. TCRdb fed the PCR reads into MiXCR, producing one record per CDR3 protein. The sample consists of over 100,000 distinct CDR3 sequences, 10% of them appearing once. This sample comprised PBMCs, obtained before TCRalphabeta/CD19-depleted stem cell transplant. The receptors stem from a boy younger than 10 with acute lymphoblastic leukemia, due to receive a stem cell transplant. CDR3s include the opening cysteine and the closing phenylalanine or tryptophan. D genes are given only for firm matches. The size of a clone is reported for some rows only, either as once, few or many, or as a class for expanded clones.

v_call	d_call	j_call	clone_size	cdr3_nt	cdr3_aa
TRBV11-2	TRBD1	TRBJ1-6	NA	TGTGCCAGCAGCTTGACAGGGTCCACCTCCAATTCACCCCTCCACTTT	CASSLTGSTSNSPLHF
TRBV7-3	TRBD2	TRBJ2-1	few	TGTGCCAGCAGCTTAACCGGGACTAGCTTATCTACTGACAATGAGCAGTTCTTC	CASSLTGTSLSTDNEQFF
TRBV11-1	TRBD1	TRBJ1-5	NA	TGTGCCAGCAGCTTCGGTCCCGGGACAGGCAATCAGCCCCAGCATTTT	CASSFGPGTGNQPQHF
TRBV12-3/TRBV12-4	NA	TRBJ2-1	few	TGTGCCAGCAGTTTGAGTGACCCGAGCTACAATGAGCAGTTCTTC	CASSLSDPSYNEQFF
TRBV14	NA	TRBJ2-1	NA	TGTGCCAGCAGCCCGCGCCCTTTCTACAATGAGCAGTTCTTC	CASSPRPFYNEQFF
TRBV7-8	NA	TRBJ1-5	few	TGTGCCAGCAGCTTAGGGGTTCTTAACGGTAATCAGCCCCAGCATTTT	CASSLGVLNGNQPQHF
TRBV4-1	NA	TRBJ2-7	few	TGCGCCAGCAGCCAAGGAATCTTCCCCTACGAGCAGTACTTC	CASSQGIFPYEQYF
TRBV3-1	TRBD2	TRBJ2-1	NA	TGTGCCAGCGTCCCAAGCGGGACTAACTACAATGAGCAGTTCTTC	CASVPSGTNYNEQFF
TRBV27	TRBD2	TRBJ2-5	NA	TGTGCCAGCAGTCCAAGACTAGCGGGAGAGACCCAGTACTTC	CASSPRLAGETQYF
TRBV5-1	NA	TRBJ2-6	many	TGCGCCAGCAGCTTGGGGGGTCGGACTGGGGCCAACGTCCTGACTTTC	CASSLGGRTGANVLTF
TRBV5-5	TRBD2	TRBJ2-1	many	TGTGCCAGCAGCTGGAGGACTAGCGGGGCGGGGTCCTACAATGAGCAGTTCTTC	CASSWRTSGAGSYNEQFF
TRBV6-6	NA	TRBJ1-4	NA	TGTGCCAGCAGTGCGGGTGGGAAACTGTTTTTT	CASSAGGKLFF
TRBV12-3/TRBV12-4	TRBD2	TRBJ2-7	many	TGTGCCAGCAGTCCGGGGTTAGCGGGAGCTAACGAGCAGTACTTC	CASSPGLAGANEQYF
TRBV7-9	NA	TRBJ2-2	few	TGTGCCAGCAGCCCGGGGACGATTCGGACCGGGGAGCTGTTTTTT	CASSPGTIRTGELFF
TRBV12-3/TRBV12-4	TRBD1	TRBJ2-1	many	TGTGCCAGCAGTTTTCAGGGGGCCTCAAATGAGCAGTTCTTC	CASSFQGASNEQFF
TRBV24-1	NA	TRBJ2-5	few	TGTGCCACCAGTGATCCCAAGAGGTCAGGGAGCCGAGAGACCCAGTACTTC	CATSDPKRSGSRETQYF
TRBV12-3/TRBV12-4	NA	TRBJ2-7	few	TGTGCCAGCAGTTTAGCGCTGGGCGCGGGGTACTACGAGCAGTACTTC	CASSLALGAGYYEQYF
TRBV27	NA	TRBJ2-5	NA	TGTGCCAGCAGTACCTTAAACCAAGAGACCCAGTACTTC	CASSTLNQETQYF
TRBV20-1	NA	TRBJ1-1	NA	TGCAGTGCTAGAGACAGGAACACTGAAGCTTTCTTT	CSARDRNTEAFF
TRBV11-2	TRBD2	TRBJ2-1	NA	TGTGCCAGCAGCGACAGCGGGAGGGTCTCCAATGAGCAGTTCTTC	CASSDSGRVSNEQFF
TRBV27	NA	TRBJ2-7	few	TGTGCCAGCAGGGATTACGGGACGGACACCTACGAGCAGTACTTC	CASRDYGTDTYEQYF
TRBV7-2	NA	TRBJ2-3	NA	TGTGCCAGCAGCTTAAACATGAATACGCAGTATTTT	CASSLNMNTQYF
TRBV20-1	NA	TRBJ2-3	many	TGCAGTCCTCAATTGCGGGATATAACAGATACGCAGTATTTT	CSPQLRDITDTQYF
TRBV18	TRBD1	TRBJ2-7	NA	TGTGCCAGCTCAGCTAACCGGGACAGGGACCACGAGCAGTACTTC	CASSANRDRDHEQYF
TRBV7-8	NA	TRBJ2-1	few	TGTGCCAGCAGCTCTGGAGCGGCCTACAATGAGCAGTTCTTC	CASSSGAAYNEQFF
TRBV12-3/TRBV12-4	TRBD1	TRBJ2-2	NA	TGTGCCAGCAGCAGAGACAGGGGGCCCACCGGGGAGCTGTTTTTT	CASSRDRGPTGELFF
TRBV14	TRBD2	TRBJ2-1	few	TGTGCCAGCAGCCAAGATCAAGGACTAGATAGGAATGAGCAGTTCTTC	CASSQDQGLDRNEQFF
TRBV5-1	NA	TRBJ1-2	few	TGCGCCAGCAGCTCGTCGCGGCTACGTCCGGGGGGCTACACCTTC	CASSSSRLRPGGYTF
TRBV12-3/TRBV12-4	TRBD2	TRBJ2-2	NA	TGTGCCAGCAGTTTTTTCGGGGGGGGGTACACCGGGGAGCTGTTTTTT	CASSFFGGGYTGELFF
TRBV25-1	NA	TRBJ2-2	many	TGTGCCAGCAGTGAAACTTCACTAGGATCCACCGGGGAGCTGTTTTTT	CASSETSLGSTGELFF
TRBV6-1	TRBD1	TRBJ2-5	many	TGTGCCAGCAGTAAGACAGGGAGACGCCAAGAGACCCAGTACTTC	CASSKTGRRQETQYF